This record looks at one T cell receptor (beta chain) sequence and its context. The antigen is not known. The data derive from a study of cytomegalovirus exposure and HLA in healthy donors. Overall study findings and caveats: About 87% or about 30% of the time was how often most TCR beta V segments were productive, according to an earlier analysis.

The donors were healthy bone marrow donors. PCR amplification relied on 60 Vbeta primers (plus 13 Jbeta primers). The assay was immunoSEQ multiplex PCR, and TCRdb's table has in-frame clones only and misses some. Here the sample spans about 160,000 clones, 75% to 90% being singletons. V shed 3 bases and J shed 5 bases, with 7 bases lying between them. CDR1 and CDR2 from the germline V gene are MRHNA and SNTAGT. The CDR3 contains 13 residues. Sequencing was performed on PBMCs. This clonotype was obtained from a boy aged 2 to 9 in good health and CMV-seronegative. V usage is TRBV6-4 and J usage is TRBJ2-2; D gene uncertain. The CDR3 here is CASSERETGELFF. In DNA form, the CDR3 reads TGTGCCAGCAGTGAGAGAGAAACCGGGGAGCTGTTTTTT.